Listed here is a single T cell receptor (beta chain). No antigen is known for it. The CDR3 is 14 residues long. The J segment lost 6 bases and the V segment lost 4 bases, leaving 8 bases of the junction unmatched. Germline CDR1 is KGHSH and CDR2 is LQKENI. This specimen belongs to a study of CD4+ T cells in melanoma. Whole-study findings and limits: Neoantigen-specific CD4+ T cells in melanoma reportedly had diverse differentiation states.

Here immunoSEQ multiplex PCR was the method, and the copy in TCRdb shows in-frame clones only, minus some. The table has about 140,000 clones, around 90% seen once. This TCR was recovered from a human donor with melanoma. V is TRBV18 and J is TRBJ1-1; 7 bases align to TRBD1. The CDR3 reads CASSLSQGNAEAFF. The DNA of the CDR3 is TGTGCCAGCTCACTGTCACAGGGGAATGCTGAAGCTTTCTTT.